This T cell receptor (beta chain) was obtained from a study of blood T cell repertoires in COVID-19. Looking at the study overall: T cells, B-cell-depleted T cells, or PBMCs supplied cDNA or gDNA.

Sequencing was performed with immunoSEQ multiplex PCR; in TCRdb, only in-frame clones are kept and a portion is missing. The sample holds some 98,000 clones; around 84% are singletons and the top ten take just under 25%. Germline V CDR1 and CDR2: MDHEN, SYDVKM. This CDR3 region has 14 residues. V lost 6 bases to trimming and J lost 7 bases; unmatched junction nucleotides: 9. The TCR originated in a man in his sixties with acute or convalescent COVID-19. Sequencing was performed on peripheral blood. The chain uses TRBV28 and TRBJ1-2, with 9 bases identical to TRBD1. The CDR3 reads CASRSHRGPGGYTF. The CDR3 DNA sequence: TGTGCCAGCAGATCACACAGGGGGCCGGGTGGCTACACCTTC.